This passage covers 7 T cell receptor beta chains from one sample sequenced in a study of cytomegalovirus exposure and HLA in healthy donors (dated by TCRdb to about 2017). Library preparation employed the immunoSEQ multiplex PCR assay. The multiplex PCR relied on a mix of 60 forward primers for TCR Vbeta segments and 13 reverse primers for TCR Jbeta segments. This immuneACCESS table, as held by TCRdb, lists in-frame sequences with V and J called but not all clones. Of the missing ones, under half trace to an unresolved V gene in checked studies; the others have no known cause. This sample is represented by around 100,000 clones; 65% to 80% of them were singletons. The leading ten clones occupy under 2% of the sample. Sequencing used PBMCs. The receptors shown here come from a woman between 40 and 55 years old in good health and CMV-seronegative.

This clone was counted a few times. The chain couples TRBV11-1 to TRBJ2-7, with 11 bases matching TRBD1. Trimming took 6 bases from V and 2 from J; bases not matched to a gene: 6. This CDR3 region has 15 residues. CDR1 is SGHAT, CDR2 FQDESV, per germline (reference sequence). The CDR3 loop is CASSFPGQGAYEQYF. The CDR3 region has the DNA TGTGCCAGCAGTTTCCCGGGACAGGGGGCCTACGAGCAGTACTTC.

This chain connects TRBV11-3 to TRBJ2-3, with D uncertain. CDR1 is SGHNT and CDR2 is YENEEA in the germline V gene. Trimming shortened V by 1 base and J by 4 bases, and 9 bases separated the two germline ends. This CDR3 contains 14 residues. The CDR3 region has the DNA TGTGCCAGCAGCTTAGGACATTTATCAGATACGCAGTATTTT. As protein: CASSLGHLSDTQYF.

The chain couples TRBV30 to TRBJ2-7; TRBD1 matches 12 bases. The CDR3 totals 13 residues. Germline CDR1 GTSNPN, CDR2 SVGIG (reference sequence). V was clipped by 5 bases and J by 7 bases; unmatched bases: 6. CDR3 sequence reads: CAWDRDRGREQYF. The CDR3 bases are TGTGCCTGGGACCGGGACAGGGGGCGAGAGCAGTACTTC.

The CDR3 DNA reads as TGTGCCAGCAGTGGGTTCCGTTCGACTAGCGGAAGTAATGAGCAGTTCTTC. This gives the protein CASSGFRSTSGSNEQFF. The chain joins TRBV2 to TRBJ2-1, with TRBD2 identical over 9 bases. CDR1 and CDR2 from the germline V gene are SNHLY and FYNNEI. The CDR3 loop spans 17 amino acids. V shed 4 bases, J shed 7 bases, and the junction held 14 bases outside the gene matches.

This clone was seen a handful of times. This CDR3 is CASNGGMNTEAFF. In DNA, the CDR3 is TGTGCCAGTAATGGAGGGATGAACACTGAAGCTTTCTTT. The chain is built from TRBV19 and TRBJ1-1; D remains unclear. Between the trimmed V and J ends, which lost 7 bases and 0 bases, there was a span of 9 bases. Per germline, CDR1 LNHDA and CDR2 SQIVND (reference sequence). CDR3 size: 13 residues.

The J gene is TRBJ1-5, the V gene TRBV6-5; possible D gene TRBD1, 5 bases. The length of the CDR3 is 13 residues. CDR1 is MNHEY and CDR2 is SVGAGI in the germline V gene. Trimming left V 7 bases short and J 4 bases short, with 11 bases between. CDR3 amino acids: CASTSGDNQPQHF. The CDR3 DNA reads as TGTGCCAGCACGTCGGGGGATAATCAGCCCCAGCATTTT.

The rearrangement links TRBV5-6 to TRBJ2-5, with D possibly being TRBD1 (5 bases). CDR3 size: 14 residues. V lost 0 bases and J 0 bases, leaving 6 bases between the germline ends. In germline, CDR1 is SGHDT, CDR2 YYEEEE. The CDR3 protein is CASSLAGNQETQYF. The CDR3 DNA follows: TGTGCCAGCAGCTTGGCAGGGAACCAAGAGACCCAGTACTTC.